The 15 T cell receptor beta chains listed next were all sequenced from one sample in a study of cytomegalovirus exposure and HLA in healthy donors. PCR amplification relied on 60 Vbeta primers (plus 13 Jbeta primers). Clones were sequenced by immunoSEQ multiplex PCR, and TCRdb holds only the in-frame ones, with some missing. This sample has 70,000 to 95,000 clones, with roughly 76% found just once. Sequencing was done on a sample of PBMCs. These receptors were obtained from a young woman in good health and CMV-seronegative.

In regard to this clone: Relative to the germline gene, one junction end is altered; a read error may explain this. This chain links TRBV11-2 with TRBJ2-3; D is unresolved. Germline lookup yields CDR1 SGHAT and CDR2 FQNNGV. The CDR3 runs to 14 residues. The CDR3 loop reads CVSSLDRLTDTQYF. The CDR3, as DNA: TGTGTCAGCAGCTTAGATCGACTCACAGATACGCAGTATTTT.

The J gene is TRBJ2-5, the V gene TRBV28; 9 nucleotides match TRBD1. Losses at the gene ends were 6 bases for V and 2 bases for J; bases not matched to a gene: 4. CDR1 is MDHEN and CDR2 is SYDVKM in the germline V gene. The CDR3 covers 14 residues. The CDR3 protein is CASRRDRVQETQYF. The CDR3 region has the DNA TGTGCCAGCAGGAGGGACAGGGTACAAGAGACCCAGTACTTC.

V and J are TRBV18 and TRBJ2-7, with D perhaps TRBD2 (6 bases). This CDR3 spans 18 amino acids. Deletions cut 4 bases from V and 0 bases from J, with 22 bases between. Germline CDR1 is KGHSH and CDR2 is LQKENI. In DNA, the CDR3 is TGTGCCAGCTCACAATCACGGGACTTCCCCCGTAGCTCCTACGAGCAGTACTTC. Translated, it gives CASSQSRDFPRSSYEQYF.

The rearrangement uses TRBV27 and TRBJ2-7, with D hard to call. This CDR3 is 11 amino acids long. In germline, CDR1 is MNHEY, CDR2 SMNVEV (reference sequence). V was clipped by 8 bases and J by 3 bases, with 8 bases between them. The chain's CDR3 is CASGSHYEQYF. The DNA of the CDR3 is TGTGCCAGCGGTTCCCACTACGAGCAGTACTTC.

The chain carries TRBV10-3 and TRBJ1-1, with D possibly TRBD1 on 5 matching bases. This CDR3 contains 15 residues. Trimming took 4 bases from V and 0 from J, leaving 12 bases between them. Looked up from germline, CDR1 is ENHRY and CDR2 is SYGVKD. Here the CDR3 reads CAISGAGRLNTEAFF. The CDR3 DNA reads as TGTGCCATCAGTGGCGCGGGACGCCTGAACACTGAAGCTTTCTTT.

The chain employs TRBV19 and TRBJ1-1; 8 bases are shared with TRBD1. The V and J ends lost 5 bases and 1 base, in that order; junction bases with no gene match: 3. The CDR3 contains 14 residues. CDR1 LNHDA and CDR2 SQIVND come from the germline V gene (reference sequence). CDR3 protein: CASSSDRGNTEAFF. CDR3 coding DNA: TGTGCCAGTAGTTCCGACAGGGGGAACACTGAAGCTTTCTTT.

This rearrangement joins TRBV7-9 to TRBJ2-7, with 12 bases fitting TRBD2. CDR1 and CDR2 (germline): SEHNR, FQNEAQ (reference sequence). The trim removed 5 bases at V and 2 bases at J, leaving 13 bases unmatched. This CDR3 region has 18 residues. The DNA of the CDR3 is TGTGCCAGCAGCAACCCCGGGACTAGCGGGCCTAGCCCCTACGAGCAGTACTTC. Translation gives CASSNPGTSGPSPYEQYF.

The CDR3 spells CASSLQGGQPQHF. As DNA, the CDR3 is TGTGCCAGCAGTTTACAGGGCGGTCAGCCCCAGCATTTT. J is TRBJ1-5 and V is TRBV27; D is possibly TRBD1 (5 bases). Germline CDR1 reads MNHEY; CDR2 reads SMNVEV (reference sequence). V shed 2 bases and J shed 6 bases, with 8 bases lying between them. There are 13 residues in the CDR3.

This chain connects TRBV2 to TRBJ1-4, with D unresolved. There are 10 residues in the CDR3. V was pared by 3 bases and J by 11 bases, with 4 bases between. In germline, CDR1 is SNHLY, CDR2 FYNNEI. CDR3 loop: CASSEEKLFF. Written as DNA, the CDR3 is TGTGCCAGCAGTGAGGAGAAACTGTTTTTT.

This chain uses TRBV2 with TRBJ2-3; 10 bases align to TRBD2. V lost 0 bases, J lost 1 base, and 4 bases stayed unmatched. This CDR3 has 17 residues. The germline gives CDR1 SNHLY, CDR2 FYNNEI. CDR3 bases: TGTGCCAGCAGTGAAGCATGGGGGACTAGCGGCACAGATACGCAGTATTTT. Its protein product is CASSEAWGTSGTDTQYF.

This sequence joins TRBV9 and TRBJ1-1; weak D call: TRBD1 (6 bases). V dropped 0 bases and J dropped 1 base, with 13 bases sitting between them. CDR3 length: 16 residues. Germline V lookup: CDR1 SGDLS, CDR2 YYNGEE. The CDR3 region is CASSVVPPTGNTEAFF. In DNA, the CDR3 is TGTGCCAGCAGCGTAGTGCCCCCGACAGGGAACACTGAAGCTTTCTTT.

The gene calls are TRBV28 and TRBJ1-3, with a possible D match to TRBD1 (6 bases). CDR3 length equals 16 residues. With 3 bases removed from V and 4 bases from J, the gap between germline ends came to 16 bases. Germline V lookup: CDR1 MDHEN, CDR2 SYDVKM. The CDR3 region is CASSLALGAGGNTIYF. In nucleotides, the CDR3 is TGTGCCAGCAGTTTGGCCTTGGGGGCAGGGGGAAACACCATATATTTT.

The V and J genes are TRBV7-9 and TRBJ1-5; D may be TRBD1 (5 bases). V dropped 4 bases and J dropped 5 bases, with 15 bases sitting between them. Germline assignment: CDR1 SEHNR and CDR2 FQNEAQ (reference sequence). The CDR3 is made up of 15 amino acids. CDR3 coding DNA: TGTGCCAGCAGCTGGGGCGGAGGGGCGGATCAGCCCCAGCATTTT. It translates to CASSWGGGADQPQHF.

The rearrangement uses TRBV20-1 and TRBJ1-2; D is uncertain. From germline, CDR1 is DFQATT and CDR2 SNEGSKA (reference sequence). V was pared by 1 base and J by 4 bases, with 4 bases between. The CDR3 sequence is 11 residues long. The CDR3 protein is CSARASYGYTF. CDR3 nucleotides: TGCAGTGCTAGAGCCAGCTATGGCTACACCTTC.

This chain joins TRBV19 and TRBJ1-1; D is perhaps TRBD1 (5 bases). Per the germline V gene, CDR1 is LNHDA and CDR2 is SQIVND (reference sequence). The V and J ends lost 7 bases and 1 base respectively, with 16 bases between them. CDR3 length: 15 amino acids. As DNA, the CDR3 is TGTGCCAGTAAAGGGCAGGGTGATAAGAACACTGAAGCTTTCTTT. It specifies CASKGQGDKNTEAFF.